The TCR beta chain described here comes from a study of beta chain features in type 1 diabetes. Trimming removed 4 bases at V and 2 bases at J, with 7 bases between. Germline V lookup: CDR1 SGHAT, CDR2 FQNNGV. The CDR3 runs 13 residues. Reverse transcription of all isolated RNA meant that expressed TCRB transcripts were sequenced. The protocol was immunoSEQ multiplex PCR, while the TCRdb copy is restricted to in-frame clones and leaves out a portion. The sample shows hundreds of thousands of clones, about 63% of them seen only once. The table lists this clone with a count of one. J is TRBJ2-3 and V is TRBV11-2; D gene unclear. Sequences were obtained from naive CD4+ T cells from blood. The TCR comes from a man aged 30-40 years in good health. Here the CDR3 reads CASSSAITDTQYF. CDR3 nucleotides: TGTGCCAGCAGCTCGGCAATCACAGATACGCAGTATTTT. The variable domain in full, completed from reference TRBV11-2 and TRBJ2-3, reads EAGVAQSPRYKIIEKRQSVAFWCNPISGHATLYWYQQILGQGPKLLIQFQNNGVVDDSQLPKDRFSAERLKGVDSTLKIQPAKLEDSAVYLCASSSAITDTQYFGPGTRLTVL.